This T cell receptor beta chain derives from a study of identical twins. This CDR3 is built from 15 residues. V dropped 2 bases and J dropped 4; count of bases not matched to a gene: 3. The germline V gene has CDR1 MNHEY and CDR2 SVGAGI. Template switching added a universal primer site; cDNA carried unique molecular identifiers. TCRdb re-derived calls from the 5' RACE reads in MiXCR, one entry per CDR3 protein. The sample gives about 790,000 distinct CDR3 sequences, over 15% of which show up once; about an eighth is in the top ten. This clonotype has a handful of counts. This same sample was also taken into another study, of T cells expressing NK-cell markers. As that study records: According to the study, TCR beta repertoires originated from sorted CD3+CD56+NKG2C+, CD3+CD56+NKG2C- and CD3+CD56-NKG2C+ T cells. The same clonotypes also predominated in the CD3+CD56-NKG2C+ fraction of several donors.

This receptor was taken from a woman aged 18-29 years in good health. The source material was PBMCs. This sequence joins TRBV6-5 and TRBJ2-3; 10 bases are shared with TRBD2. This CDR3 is CASSYKRGGPDTQYF. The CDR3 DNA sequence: TGTGCCAGCAGTTACAAGCGGGGGGGCCCAGATACGCAGTATTTT.